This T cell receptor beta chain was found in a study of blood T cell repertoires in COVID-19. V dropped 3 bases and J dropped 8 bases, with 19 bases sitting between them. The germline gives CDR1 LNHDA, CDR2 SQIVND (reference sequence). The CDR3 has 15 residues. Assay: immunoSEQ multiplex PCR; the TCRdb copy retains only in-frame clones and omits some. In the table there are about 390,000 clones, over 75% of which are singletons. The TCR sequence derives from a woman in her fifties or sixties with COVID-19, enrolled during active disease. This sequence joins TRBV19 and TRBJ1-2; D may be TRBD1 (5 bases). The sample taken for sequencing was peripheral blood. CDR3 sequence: CASSIPGGDRRGYTF. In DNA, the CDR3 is TGTGCCAGTAGTATCCCCGGAGGGGATCGCAGGGGCTACACCTTC.